What follows are 3 T cell receptor beta chains derived from one specimen sequenced in a study of graft-versus-host responses after intestinal transplantation. Some clones are missing from TCRdb's copy, which holds only in-frame ones; the method was immunoSEQ multiplex PCR. The data contain over 80,000 clones, around 88% of them singletons. The material sequenced was PBMCs, taken 255 days after intestinal transplant. These receptors all stem from a human patient who received an intestinal transplant, so some T cells may come from the graft donor.

The rearrangement joins TRBV27 to TRBJ2-5; 9 bases map to TRBD2. This CDR3 has 17 amino acids. V lost 0 bases, J lost 0 bases, and 5 bases stayed unmatched. Germline CDR1 reads MNHEY; CDR2 reads SMNVEV (reference sequence). The CDR3 region is CASSLSKSGGYQETQYF. Here the CDR3 DNA reads TGTGCCAGCAGTTTATCGAAAAGCGGGGGGTACCAAGAGACCCAGTACTTC.

The rearrangement links TRBV10-2 to TRBJ1-4; tentative D call: TRBD1 (5 bases). The germline V gene encodes CDR1 WSHSY and CDR2 SAAADI. There are 13 residues in the CDR3. This CDR3 is CASRRGGGEKLFF. Here the CDR3 DNA reads TGCGCTTCCCGGCGGGGCGGAGGAGAAAAACTGTTTTTT.

The gene calls are TRBV11-1 and TRBJ2-5; D is uncertain. V dropped 3 bases and J dropped 4 bases, with 9 bases sitting between them. CDR3 length: 13 amino acids. Germline V lookup: CDR1 SGHAT, CDR2 FQDESV (reference sequence). In nucleotides, the CDR3 is TGTGCCAGCAGCTTGATGGGTGGAGAGACCCAGTACTTC. Translation: CASSLMGGETQYF.